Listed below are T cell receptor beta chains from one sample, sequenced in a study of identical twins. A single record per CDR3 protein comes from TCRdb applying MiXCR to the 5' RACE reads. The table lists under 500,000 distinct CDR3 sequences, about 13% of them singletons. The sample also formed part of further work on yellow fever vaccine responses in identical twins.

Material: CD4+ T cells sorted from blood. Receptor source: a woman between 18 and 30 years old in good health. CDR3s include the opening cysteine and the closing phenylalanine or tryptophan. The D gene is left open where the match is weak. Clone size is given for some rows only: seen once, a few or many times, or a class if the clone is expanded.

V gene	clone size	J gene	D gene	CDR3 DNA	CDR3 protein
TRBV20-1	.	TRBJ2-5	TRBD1	TGCAGTGCAATCGGGACAGGGGGGGAGACCCAGTACTTC	CSAIGTGGETQYF
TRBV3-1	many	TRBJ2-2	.	TGTGCCAGCAATTCAAGGGGGAGAATCGCCGGGGAGCTGTTTTTT	CASNSRGRIAGELFF
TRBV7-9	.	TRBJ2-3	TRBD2	TGTGCCAACAGCACCTTGACTAGCGTGGCCTCAGATACGCAGTATTTT	CANSTLTSVASDTQYF
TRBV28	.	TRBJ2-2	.	TGTGCCAGCAGTTCAAAAACCGGGGAGCTGTTTTTT	CASSSKTGELFF
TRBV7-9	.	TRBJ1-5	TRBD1	TGTGCCAGCAGCTTAGGACAGGGGGGTGGTCAGCCCCAGCATTTT	CASSLGQGGGQPQHF
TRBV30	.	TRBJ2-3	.	TGTGCCTGGAGTTCTGGGGACCTTCCGGATACGCAGTATTTT	CAWSSGDLPDTQYF
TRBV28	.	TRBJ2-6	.	TGTGCCAGCAGTTTATTGCCAATTTTCTCTGGGGCCAACGTCCTGACTTTC	CASSLLPIFSGANVLTF
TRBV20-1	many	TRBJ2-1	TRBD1	TGCAGTGCTGGAAAGACAGGGTCCAATGAGCAGTTCTTC	CSAGKTGSNEQFF
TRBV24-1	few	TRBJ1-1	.	TGTGCCACCAGTGATGGGGTCATGAACACTGAAGCTTTCTTT	CATSDGVMNTEAFF
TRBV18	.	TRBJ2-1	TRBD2	TGTGCCAGCTCACCATTACTAGCGGGGGGTGAGCAGTTCTTC	CASSPLLAGGEQFF
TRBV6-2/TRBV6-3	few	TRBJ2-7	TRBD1	TGTGCCAGCGAACGGGACAGATCCTACGAGCAGTACTTC	CASERDRSYEQYF
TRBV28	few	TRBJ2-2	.	TGTGCCAGCAGTTCCAAAATGAGGGGCACCACCGGGGAGCTGTTTTTT	CASSSKMRGTTGELFF
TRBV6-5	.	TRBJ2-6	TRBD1	TGTGCCAGCAGTTACCTAGCAGGGGGACGGCTCTCTGGGGCCAACGTCCTGACTTTC	CASSYLAGGRLSGANVLTF
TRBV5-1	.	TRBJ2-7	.	TGCGCCAGCAGCTTGGGAGACAGCGACACTTACGAGCAGTACTTC	CASSLGDSDTYEQYF
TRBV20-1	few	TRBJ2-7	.	TGCAGTGCTAGCGGGACATACTACGAGCAGTACTTC	CSASGTYYEQYF
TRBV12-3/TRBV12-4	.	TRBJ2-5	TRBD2	TGTGCCAGCACCGAGACTAGCGGGGGACCAGAGACCCAGTACTTC	CASTETSGGPETQYF
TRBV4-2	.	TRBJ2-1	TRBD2	TGTGCCAGCAACCAAGGGGGGGGACTAGCGGTCCACAATGAGCAGTTCTTC	CASNQGGGLAVHNEQFF
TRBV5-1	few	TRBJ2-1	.	TGCGCCAGCAGCTACAGGCCCTCAAACTCCTACAATGAGCAGTTCTTC	CASSYRPSNSYNEQFF
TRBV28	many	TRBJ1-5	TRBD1	TGTGCCAGCAGTTTAGGTACAGGGGGCTCTAGCAATCAGCCCCAGCATTTT	CASSLGTGGSSNQPQHF
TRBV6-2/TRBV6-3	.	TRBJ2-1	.	TGTGCCAGCAGTCGGTCTCAACTACTCTCCATAGATAATGAGCAGTTCTTC	CASSRSQLLSIDNEQFF
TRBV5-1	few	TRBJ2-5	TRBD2	TGCGCCAGCAGCTTGTCCTCGGGGGGGCAAGAGACCCAGTACTTC	CASSLSSGGQETQYF
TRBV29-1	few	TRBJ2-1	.	TGCAGCGTTGAACGGGGGAATGAGCAGTTCTTC	CSVERGNEQFF
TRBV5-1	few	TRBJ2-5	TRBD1	TGCGCCAGCAGCTTGGAGGCCGCAGGGGGAGAGACCCAGTACTTC	CASSLEAAGGETQYF
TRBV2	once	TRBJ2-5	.	TGTGCCAGCAGTGAACGGGCTAGCATTGTGACCCAGTACTTC	CASSERASIVTQYF
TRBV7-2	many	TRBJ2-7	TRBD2	TGTGCCAGCAGCCTCAGGACTAGCGTATCCTACGAGCAGTACTTC	CASSLRTSVSYEQYF
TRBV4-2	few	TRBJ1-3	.	TGTGCCAGCAGCCCCCAAGTCCAGGGAACCGGAAACACCATATATTTT	CASSPQVQGTGNTIYF
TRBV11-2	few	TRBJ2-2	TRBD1	TGTGCCAGCAGCCAAGGGACAGCCGGGGAGCTGTTTTTT	CASSQGTAGELFF
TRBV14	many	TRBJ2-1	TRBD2	TGTGCCAGCAGCCAGGGGACTAGCGGATACAATGAGCAGTTCTTC	CASSQGTSGYNEQFF
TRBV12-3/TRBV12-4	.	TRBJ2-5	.	TGTGCCAGCAGCGACCGGGGGGCGGGTGCCCAGTACTTC	CASSDRGAGAQYF
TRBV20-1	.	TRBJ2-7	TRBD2	TGCAGTGCGCCCGGGGGAGTAGCGGGAGAGAACGAGCAGTACTTC	CSAPGGVAGENEQYF
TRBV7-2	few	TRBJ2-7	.	TGTGCCAGCAGCGGGTGGGACAACTACGAGCAGTACTTC	CASSGWDNYEQYF
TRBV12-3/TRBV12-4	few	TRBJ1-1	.	TGTGCCAGCAGCCTCACACAGGGTATGGCTGAAGCTTTCTTT	CASSLTQGMAEAFF
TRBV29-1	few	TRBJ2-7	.	TGCAGCGTTGAAGGCGTCTTCTCCTACGAGCAGTACTTC	CSVEGVFSYEQYF
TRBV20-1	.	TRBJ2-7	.	TGCAGTGCTATCGGCAGGGAGGTCTACGAGCAGTACTTC	CSAIGREVYEQYF
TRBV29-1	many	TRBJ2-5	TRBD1	TGCAGCGTATACGGGACAGGGAGCGAGACCCAGTACTTC	CSVYGTGSETQYF
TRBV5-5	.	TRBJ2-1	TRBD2	TGTGCCAGCAGCTTGAGACTAGCGGACTACAATGAGCAGTTCTTC	CASSLRLADYNEQFF
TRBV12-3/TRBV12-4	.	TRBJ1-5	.	TGTGCCAGCAGTTTACTGGGGGCAGGGCTTAGCAATCAGCCCCAGCATTTT	CASSLLGAGLSNQPQHF
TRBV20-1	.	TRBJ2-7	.	TGCAGTGCTCGACCCGACTCCTACGAGCAGTACTTC	CSARPDSYEQYF
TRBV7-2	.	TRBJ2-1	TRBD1	TGTGCCAGCAGCCCAGGGGGACAGGGCATACTCGAGCAGTTCTTC	CASSPGGQGILEQFF
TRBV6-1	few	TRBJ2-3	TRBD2	TGTGCCAGCAGTCTCGGACTAGGGGCAGATACGCAGTATTTT	CASSLGLGADTQYF
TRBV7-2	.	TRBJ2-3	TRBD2	TGTGCCAGCAGCTTAGTGCGGGGGGGCCGCGCAGATACGCAGTATTTT	CASSLVRGGRADTQYF
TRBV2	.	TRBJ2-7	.	TGTGCCAGCAGCTACAGGGTGACACAGGAGCAGTACTTC	CASSYRVTQEQYF
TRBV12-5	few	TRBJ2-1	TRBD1	TGTGCTAGTGGTTTGCTAGGGACAGGGATCGATGAGCAGTTCTTC	CASGLLGTGIDEQFF
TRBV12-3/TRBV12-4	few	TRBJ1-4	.	TGTGCCAGCAGTTTCAAATGGAACGGTGAAAAACTGTTTTTT	CASSFKWNGEKLFF
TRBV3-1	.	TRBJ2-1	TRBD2	TGTGCCAGCAGCCCTGAGATACTAGCGGGAGGGCCCCATGAGCAGTTCTTC	CASSPEILAGGPHEQFF
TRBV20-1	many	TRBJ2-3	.	TGCAGTGCACCCATTGGATCCGACAAGGCAGATACGCAGTATTTT	CSAPIGSDKADTQYF